This record concerns one T cell receptor (beta chain) sequence. This specimen belongs to a study of blood T cell repertoires in COVID-19. For the study at large: PBMCs, B-cell-depleted T cells, or T cells were the source of the cDNA or gDNA that made up the material.

In the original processing: Quantification of nucleated cells was approximated via reference gene primer amplification. The table came from immunoSEQ multiplex PCR; TCRdb's copy has only in-frame clones and leaves some out. Clone size and V and J calls were adopted from that table, with D and trimming inferred from the DNA. Of about 270,000 clones listed, under 90% are singletons. CDR3 length equals 16 residues. Germline CDR1 is SGHTA and CDR2 is FQGNSA. Unmatched junction bases numbered 7, after V lost 2 bases and J lost 2 bases. The rearrangement joins TRBV7-2 to TRBJ2-3; TRBD2 matches at 7 bases. The specimen sequenced was peripheral blood. The TCR was taken from a woman aged 55-70 years with active or convalescent COVID-19. The CDR3 protein is CASSLLPAGITDTQYF. As DNA, the CDR3 is TGTGCCAGCAGCTTACTTCCAGCGGGAATCACAGATACGCAGTATTTT.